These T cell receptor beta chains were read from a single sample in a study of cytomegalovirus exposure and HLA in healthy donors. Sequencing used immunoSEQ multiplex PCR; TCRdb keeps in-frame clones, though not all of them. The table has over 120,000 clones, around 93% seen once. Sequenced sample: PBMCs. These receptors came from a man aged 18 to 35 in good health and CMV-seropositive. The CDR3 runs from the conserved cysteine through the conserved F or W. The order of the fields is CDR3 DNA, CDR3 protein, D gene, V gene, J gene. The D gene is left open where the match is weak.

DNA: TGTGCCAGCAGCTTCCCGTACACTGAAGCTTTCTTT
CDR3: CASSFPYTEAFF
D: .
V: TRBV7-9
J: TRBJ1-1

DNA: TGTGCCAGCAGGACAACAGGGAACGGGGCGAGGGAGCAGTACTTC
CDR3: CASRTTGNGAREQYF
D: .
V: TRBV28
J: TRBJ2-7

DNA: TGCGCCAGCAGTGGAGGCTTGAACACTGAAGCTTTCTTT
CDR3: CASSGGLNTEAFF
D: .
V: TRBV10-2
J: TRBJ1-1

DNA: TGTGCCAGCAGCAAACTAGCTTTAGAGACCCAGTACTTC
CDR3: CASSKLALETQYF
D: .
V: TRBV7-9
J: TRBJ2-5

DNA: TGTGCCAGCAGTTTCGGTTCGAACACTGAAGCTTTCTTT
CDR3: CASSFGSNTEAFF
D: .
V: TRBV27
J: TRBJ1-1

DNA: TGTGCCAGCAGCTCAAACCCCCGAGGAGCCTACGAGCAGTACTTC
CDR3: CASSSNPRGAYEQYF
D: .
V: TRBV13
J: TRBJ2-7

DNA: TGTGCCAGCAGTTTAGGGACAGGTTCCTACGAGCAGTACTTC
CDR3: CASSLGTGSYEQYF
D: TRBD1
V: TRBV27
J: TRBJ2-7

DNA: TGTGCCAGCAGCCAAGAGGCTAGCGGGAGCAATGAGCAGTTCTTC
CDR3: CASSQEASGSNEQFF
D: TRBD2
V: TRBV4-2
J: TRBJ2-1

DNA: TGTGCCAGCAGTACTACAATCTCTGGAAACACCATATATTTT
CDR3: CASSTTISGNTIYF
D: .
V: TRBV6-6
J: TRBJ1-3

DNA: TGTGCCAACTCCAGGACAGGATTCACAGATACGCAGTATTTT
CDR3: CANSRTGFTDTQYF
D: TRBD1
V: TRBV2
J: TRBJ2-3

DNA: TGTGCCAGCAGCTTGGGGGGAGGGCCTGATACGCAGTATTTT
CDR3: CASSLGGGPDTQYF
D: TRBD2
V: TRBV7-2
J: TRBJ2-3

DNA: TGTGCCAGCAGCACAACCTACGAGCAGTACTTC
CDR3: CASSTTYEQYF
D: .
V: TRBV6-5
J: TRBJ2-7

DNA: TGTGCCACCTTACCGGCAGCTAGCTCCTACGAGCAGTACTTC
CDR3: CATLPAASSYEQYF
D: .
V: TRBV10-3
J: TRBJ2-7

DNA: TGTGCCAGCAGTTTATCGCCGGGATACGGCAAAAACATTCAGTACTTC
CDR3: CASSLSPGYGKNIQYF
D: .
V: TRBV28
J: TRBJ2-4

DNA: TGTGCCAGCAGCCCGAGCCCTGACAGTAATGAAAAACTGTTTTTT
CDR3: CASSPSPDSNEKLFF
D: .
V: TRBV7-9
J: TRBJ1-4

DNA: TGTGCCAGCAGCATGCAGGGTGGGACTGAAGCTTTCTTT
CDR3: CASSMQGGTEAFF
D: .
V: TRBV9
J: TRBJ1-1

DNA: TGTGCCAGCAGCTTTTCCCCCCGGCGGGTTACCCACACAGATACGCAGTATTTT
CDR3: CASSFSPRRVTHTDTQYF
D: .
V: TRBV27
J: TRBJ2-3